This T cell receptor (beta chain) derives from a study of cytomegalovirus exposure and HLA in healthy donors. Findings of the study overall: An analysis that came later showed most CMV-associated TCR beta chains appearing HLA-restricted. There were reportedly fewer N-insertions in an Asian-associated ancestry cluster than the roughly 670-donor mean, in a later analysis.

Absent from the records is this donor's CMV serostatus. Germline V CDR1 and CDR2: SGHAT, FQNNGV. V gave up 4 bases and J gave up 1 base, with 8 bases separating them. The CDR3 spans 13 residues. This clone has only a few counts. Antigen: not known. Both 60 Vbeta primers and 13 Jbeta primers went into the PCR. As processed by the authors: A follow-up analysis tallied around 80 million unique TCR beta chains, 8.5 million to 14 million shared. The assay was immunoSEQ multiplex PCR, and TCRdb's table has in-frame clones only and misses some. V and J calls plus clone size are reproduced from that table; the DNA served to infer D and trimming. The sample records about 140,000 clones, approximately 70% being singletons.

Sequencing used PBMCs. The rearrangement joins TRBV11-2 to TRBJ2-7; a possible D gene is TRBD1 (5 bases). The TCR comes from a human donor in good health. The CDR3 loop is CASSSQDSYEQYF. CDR3 DNA sequence: TGTGCCAGCAGCTCACAGGATTCCTACGAGCAGTACTTC.